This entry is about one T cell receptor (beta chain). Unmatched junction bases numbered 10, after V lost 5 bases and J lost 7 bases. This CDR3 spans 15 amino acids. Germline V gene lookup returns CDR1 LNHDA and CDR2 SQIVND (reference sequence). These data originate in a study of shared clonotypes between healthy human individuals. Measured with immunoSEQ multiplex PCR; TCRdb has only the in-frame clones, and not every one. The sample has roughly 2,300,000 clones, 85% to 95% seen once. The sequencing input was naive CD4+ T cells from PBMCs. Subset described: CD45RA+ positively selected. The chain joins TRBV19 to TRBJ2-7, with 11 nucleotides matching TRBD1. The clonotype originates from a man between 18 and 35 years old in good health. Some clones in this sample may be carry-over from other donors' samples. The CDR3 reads CASSWRDRGVEEQYF. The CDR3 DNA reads TGTGCCAGTAGTTGGCGGGACAGGGGGGTGGAGGAGCAGTACTTC.